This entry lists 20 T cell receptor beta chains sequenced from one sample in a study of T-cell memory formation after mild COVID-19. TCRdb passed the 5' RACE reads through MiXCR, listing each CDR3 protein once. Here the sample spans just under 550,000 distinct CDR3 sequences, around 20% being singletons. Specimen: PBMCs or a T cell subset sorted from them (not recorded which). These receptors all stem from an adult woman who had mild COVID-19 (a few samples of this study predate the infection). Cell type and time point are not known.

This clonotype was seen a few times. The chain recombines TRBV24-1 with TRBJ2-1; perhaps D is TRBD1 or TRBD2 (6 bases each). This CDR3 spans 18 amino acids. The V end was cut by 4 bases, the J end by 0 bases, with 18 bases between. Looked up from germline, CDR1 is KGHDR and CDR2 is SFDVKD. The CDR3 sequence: CATSDSDGGSGSYNEQFF. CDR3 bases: TGTGCCACCAGTGACTCTGACGGGGGCTCAGGCTCCTACAATGAGCAGTTCTTC.

CDR3 protein: CASSQDRSFQETQYF. CDR3 in DNA: TGCGCCAGCAGCCAAGACCGGTCGTTCCAAGAGACCCAGTACTTC. This sequence joins TRBV4-3 and TRBJ2-5; D is uncertain. Germline V gene data show CDR1 as LGHNA and CDR2 as YSLEER. This CDR3 comprises 15 residues. V lost 0 bases and J lost 1, with 9 bases in between.

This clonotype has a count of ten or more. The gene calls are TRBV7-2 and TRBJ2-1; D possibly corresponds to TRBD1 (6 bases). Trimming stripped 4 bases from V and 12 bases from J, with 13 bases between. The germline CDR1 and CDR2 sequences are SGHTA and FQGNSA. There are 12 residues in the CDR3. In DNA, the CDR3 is TGTGCCAGCAGCTCCATGGGACAAACGCAGTTCTTC. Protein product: CASSSMGQTQFF. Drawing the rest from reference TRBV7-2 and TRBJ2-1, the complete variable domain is GAGVSQSPSNKVTEKGKDVELRCDPISGHTALYWYRQSLGQGLEFLIYFQGNSAPDKSGLPSDRFSAERTGGSVSTLTIQRTQQEDSAVYLCASSSMGQTQFFGPGTRLTVL.

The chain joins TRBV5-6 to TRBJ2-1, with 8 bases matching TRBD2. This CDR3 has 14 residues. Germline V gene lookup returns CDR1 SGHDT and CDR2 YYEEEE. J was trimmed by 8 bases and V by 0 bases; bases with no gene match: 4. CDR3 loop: CASSLVAGYDEQFF. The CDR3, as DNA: TGTGCCAGCAGCTTGGTAGCGGGGTACGATGAGCAGTTCTTC.

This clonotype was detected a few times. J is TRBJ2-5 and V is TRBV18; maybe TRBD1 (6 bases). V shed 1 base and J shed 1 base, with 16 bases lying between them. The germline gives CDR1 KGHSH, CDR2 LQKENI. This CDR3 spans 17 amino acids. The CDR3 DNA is TGTGCCAGCTCACCACGTGCGAAGACAGGTATCCAAGAGACCCAGTACTTC. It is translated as CASSPRAKTGIQETQYF.

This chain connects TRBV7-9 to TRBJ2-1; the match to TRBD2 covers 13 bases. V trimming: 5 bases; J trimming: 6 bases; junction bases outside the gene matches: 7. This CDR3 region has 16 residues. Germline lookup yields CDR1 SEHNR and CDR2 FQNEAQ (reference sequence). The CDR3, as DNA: TGTGCCAGCAGCACGCCGACTAGCGGGGGGTCCAATGAGCAGTTCTTC. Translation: CASSTPTSGGSNEQFF.

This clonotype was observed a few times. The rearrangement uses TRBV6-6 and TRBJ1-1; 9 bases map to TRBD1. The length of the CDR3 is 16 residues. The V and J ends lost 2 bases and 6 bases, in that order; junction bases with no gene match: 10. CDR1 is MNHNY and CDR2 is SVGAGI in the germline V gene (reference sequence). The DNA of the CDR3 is TGTGCCAGCAGTTACAACCCCCGACAGGGGGGAGCTGAAGCTTTCTTT. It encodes CASSYNPRQGGAEAFF.

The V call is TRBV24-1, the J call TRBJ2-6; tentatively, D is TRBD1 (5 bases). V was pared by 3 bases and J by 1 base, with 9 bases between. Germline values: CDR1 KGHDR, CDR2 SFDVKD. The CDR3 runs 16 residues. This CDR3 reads CATSDAQASGANVLTF. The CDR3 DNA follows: TGTGCCACCAGTGATGCACAGGCATCTGGGGCCAACGTCCTGACTTTC.

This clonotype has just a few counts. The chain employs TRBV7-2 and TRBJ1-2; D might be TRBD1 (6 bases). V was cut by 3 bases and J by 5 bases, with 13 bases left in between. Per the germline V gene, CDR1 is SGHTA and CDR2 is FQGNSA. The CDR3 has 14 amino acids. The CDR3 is CASSFPQGIYGYTF. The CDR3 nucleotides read TGTGCCAGCAGCTTTCCCCAGGGGATTTATGGCTACACCTTC. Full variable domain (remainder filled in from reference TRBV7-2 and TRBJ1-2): GAGVSQSPSNKVTEKGKDVELRCDPISGHTALYWYRQSLGQGLEFLIYFQGNSAPDKSGLPSDRFSAERTGGSVSTLTIQRTQQEDSAVYLCASSFPQGIYGYTFGSGTRLTVV.

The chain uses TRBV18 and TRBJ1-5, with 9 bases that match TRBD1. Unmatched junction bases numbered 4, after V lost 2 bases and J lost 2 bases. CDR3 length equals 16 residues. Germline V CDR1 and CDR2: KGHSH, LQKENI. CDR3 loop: CASSPWDRVRNQPQHF. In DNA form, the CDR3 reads TGTGCCAGCTCACCATGGGACAGGGTTCGCAATCAGCCCCAGCATTTT.

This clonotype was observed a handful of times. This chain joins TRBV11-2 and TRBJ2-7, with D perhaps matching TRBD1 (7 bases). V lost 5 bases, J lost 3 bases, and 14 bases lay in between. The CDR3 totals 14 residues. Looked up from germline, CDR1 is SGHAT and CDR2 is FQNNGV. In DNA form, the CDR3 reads TGTGCCAGCAGCCCTCAGGGGGGACTCTACGAGCAGTACTTC. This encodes CASSPQGGLYEQYF. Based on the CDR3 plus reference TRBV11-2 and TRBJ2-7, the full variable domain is EAGVAQSPRYKIIEKRQSVAFWCNPISGHATLYWYQQILGQGPKLLIQFQNNGVVDDSQLPKDRFSAERLKGVDSTLKIQPAKLEDSAVYLCASSPQGGLYEQYFGPGTRLTVT.

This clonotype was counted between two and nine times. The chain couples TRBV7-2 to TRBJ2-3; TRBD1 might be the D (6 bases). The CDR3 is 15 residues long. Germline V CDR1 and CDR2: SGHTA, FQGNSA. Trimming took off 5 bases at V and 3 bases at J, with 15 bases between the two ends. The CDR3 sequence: CASSLNRARTDTQYF. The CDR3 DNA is TGTGCCAGCAGCCTTAACAGGGCCCGGACAGATACGCAGTATTTT.

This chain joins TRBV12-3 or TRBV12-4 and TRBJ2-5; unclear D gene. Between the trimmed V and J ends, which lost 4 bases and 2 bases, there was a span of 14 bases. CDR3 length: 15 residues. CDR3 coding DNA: TGTGCCAGCAGTTCCCCAGGCCCCCTACAAGAGACCCAGTACTTC. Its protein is CASSSPGPLQETQYF.

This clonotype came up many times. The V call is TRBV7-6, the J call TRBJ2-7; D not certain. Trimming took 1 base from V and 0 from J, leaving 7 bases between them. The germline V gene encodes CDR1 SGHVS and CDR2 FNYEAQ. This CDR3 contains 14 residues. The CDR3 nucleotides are TGTGCCAGCAGCTTAGGGCTGAGCTCCTACGAGCAGTACTTC. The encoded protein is CASSLGLSSYEQYF.

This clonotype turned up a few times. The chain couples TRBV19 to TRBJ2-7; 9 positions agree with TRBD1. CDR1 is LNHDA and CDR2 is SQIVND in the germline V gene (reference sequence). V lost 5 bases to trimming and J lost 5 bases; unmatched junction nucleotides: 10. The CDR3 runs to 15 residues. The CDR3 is CASSWGLTGGNEQYF. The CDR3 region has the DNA TGTGCCAGTAGTTGGGGCCTGACAGGGGGAAACGAGCAGTACTTC.

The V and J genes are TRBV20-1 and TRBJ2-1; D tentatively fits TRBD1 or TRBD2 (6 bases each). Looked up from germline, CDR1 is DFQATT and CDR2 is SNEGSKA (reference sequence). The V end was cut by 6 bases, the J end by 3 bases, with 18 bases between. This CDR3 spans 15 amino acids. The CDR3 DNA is TGCAGTGCCAGGGGTGGCGGGGTAGACTACAATGAGCAGTTCTTC. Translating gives CSARGGGVDYNEQFF.

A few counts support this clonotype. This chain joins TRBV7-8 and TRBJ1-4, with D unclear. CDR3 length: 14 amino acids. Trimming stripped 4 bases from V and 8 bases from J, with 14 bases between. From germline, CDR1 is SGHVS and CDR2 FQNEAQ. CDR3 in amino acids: CASSSDTREEKLFF. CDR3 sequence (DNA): TGTGCCAGCAGCTCGGATACAAGGGAAGAAAAACTGTTTTTT.

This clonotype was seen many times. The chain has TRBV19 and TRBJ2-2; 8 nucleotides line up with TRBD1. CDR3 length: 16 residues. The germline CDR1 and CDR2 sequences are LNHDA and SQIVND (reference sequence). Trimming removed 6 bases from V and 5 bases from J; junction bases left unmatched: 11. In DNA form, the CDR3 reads TGTGCCAGTAGCCCAAGGAGGACAGGGTTGACCGGGGAGCTGTTTTTT. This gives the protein CASSPRRTGLTGELFF.

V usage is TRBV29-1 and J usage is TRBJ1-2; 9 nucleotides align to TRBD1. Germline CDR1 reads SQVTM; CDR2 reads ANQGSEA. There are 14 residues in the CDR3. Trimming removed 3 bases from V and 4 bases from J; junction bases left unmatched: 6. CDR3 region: CSVDGTGNPYGYTF. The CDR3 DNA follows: TGCAGCGTTGACGGGACAGGGAACCCCTATGGCTACACCTTC.

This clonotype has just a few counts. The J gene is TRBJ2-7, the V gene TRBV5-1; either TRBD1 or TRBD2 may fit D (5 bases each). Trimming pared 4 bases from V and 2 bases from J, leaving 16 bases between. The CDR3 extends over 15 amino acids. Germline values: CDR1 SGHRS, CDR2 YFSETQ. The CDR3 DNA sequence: TGCGCCAGCAGCAACCGGGACCGCTTCCCCTACGAGCAGTACTTC. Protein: CASSNRDRFPYEQYF.